This T cell receptor (beta chain) was sequenced for a study of CD4+ T cells in melanoma (dated by TCRdb to between 2022 and 2023). Study-wide context: Neoantigen-specific CD4+ T cells in human melanoma were what the study investigated. The paper as a whole reports these results and caveats: Diverse differentiation states were reported to be shown by neoantigen-specific CD4+ T cells in melanoma. The report described a correlation between neoantigen-specific CD4+ T cells and the function of CD8+ T cells, macrophages and B cells.

Patients with melanoma were used as donors. Library preparation employed the immunoSEQ multiplex PCR assay. Entries here come from immuneACCESS through TCRdb and include only in-frame sequences with V and J called. Some clones fail to appear in such tables; in the studies checked, an unresolved V gene covers under half of the shortfall, and the cause of the remainder is unknown. This sample comprises roughly 21,000 clones, around 80% of them detected only once. The ten largest make up 9% to 10% of the sample. Including cysteine and phenylalanine, the CDR3 has 14 amino acids. Only the CDR3 part of the read is kept: 42 bases, read in frame from the first base. The germline V gene (reference sequence) specifies SEHNR as CDR1 and FQNEAQ as CDR2. Trimmed from V: 5 bases; trimmed from J: 4 bases; junction bases lacking a gene match: 4. Concerning this clone: There is no known antigen for this receptor. Base qualities are not provided; no much larger clone lies one nucleotide away.

This receptor was obtained from a human donor with melanoma. Here the chain combines TRBV7-9 and TRBJ1-4, with TRBD1 matching 7 junction bases. The CDR3 region: CASSDRQGNEKLFF. The DNA sequence is TGTGCCAGCAGCGACCGACAGGGTAATGAAAAACTGTTTTTT.